This T cell receptor (beta chain) was recovered during a study of a mutant IDH1 vaccine in newly diagnosed glioma. Looking at the study overall: Treated patients, averaging around 40 years, were roughly 62% male and roughly 40% female. The therapy given earlier, which was standard therapy, consisted of radiotherapy, temozolomide, or both, and most of the patients received both.

Concerning this clone itself: Its antigen remains unknown.

The ends were cut back, 6 bases at V and 5 bases at J, with 15 bases in the middle. This CDR3 spans 14 amino acids. Germline V gene sequence: CDR1 MNHEY, CDR2 SVGAGI. Some clones are missing from TCRdb's copy, which holds only in-frame ones; the method was immunoSEQ multiplex PCR. The sample has around 53,000 clones, roughly 89% seen once. Time point described: baseline, week 1 (first vaccination visit). Treatment indicated: pre-vaccination baseline after standard-of-care therapy. Donors' newly diagnosed IDH1-mutant WHO grade 3 or 4 astrocytomas lacked nuclear ATRX. Points from the study as a whole: Pseudoprogression seemed unrelated to changes in top peripheral T cell clonotypes.

The TCR originated in a man aged 40-49 years with glioma. The sequences come from PBMCs, collected from a glioma patient treated with radiotherapy, temozolomide or both. The rearrangement joins TRBV6-5 to TRBJ2-3; TRBD1 is a possible D gene (7 bases). In DNA, the CDR3 is TGTGCCAGCAGAACCCAGGGGGGAGGAGATACGCAGTATTTT. Its protein product is CASRTQGGGDTQYF.